This T cell receptor (beta chain) was observed in a study of T cell responses to AZD1222 COVID-19 vaccine. Study outcomes and limitations: Epitopes outside B.1.351 and B.1.1.7 mutated regions reportedly drew nearly half of spike TCRs. Among the donors, most were white British and more were female, and clonal diversity was possibly underestimated. It was only after the peak T cell response that any repertoires were sampled.

Sequenced by immunoSEQ multiplex PCR; TCRdb stores in-frame clones only, minus some. The sample has 95,000 to 150,000 clones, under 90% seen once. Details on this clone: What it binds is unknown.

V gave up 0 bases and J gave up 7 bases, with 14 bases separating them. The germline V gene has CDR1 SGDLS and CDR2 YYNGEE. The CDR3 length is 15 residues. Specimen: peripheral blood, collected on day 0 of AZD1222 vaccination. The receptor's source is an adult in good health. The chain couples TRBV9 to TRBJ1-5; D is uncertain. CDR3 protein: CASSVDGEWWQPQHF. CDR3 DNA: TGTGCCAGCAGCGTAGATGGGGAGTGGTGGCAGCCCCAGCATTTT.